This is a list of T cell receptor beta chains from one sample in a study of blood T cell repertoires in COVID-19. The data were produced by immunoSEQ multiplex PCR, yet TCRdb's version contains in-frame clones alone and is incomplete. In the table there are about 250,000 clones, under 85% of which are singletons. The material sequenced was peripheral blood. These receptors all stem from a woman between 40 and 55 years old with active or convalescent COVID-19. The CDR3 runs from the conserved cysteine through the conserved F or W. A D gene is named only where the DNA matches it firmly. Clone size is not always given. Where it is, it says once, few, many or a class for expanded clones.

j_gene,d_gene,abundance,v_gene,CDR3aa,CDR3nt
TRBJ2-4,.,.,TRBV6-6,CASNQGGVAKNIQYF,TGTGCCAGCAACCAAGGGGGAGTAGCCAAAAACATTCAGTACTTC
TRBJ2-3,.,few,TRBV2,CAKGGAQRGTDTQYF,TGTGCCAAAGGCGGGGCGCAGAGGGGCACAGATACGCAGTATTTT
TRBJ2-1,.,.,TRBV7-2,CASNLQGGVDNEQFF,TGTGCCAGCAACTTACAGGGAGGAGTCGACAATGAGCAGTTCTTC
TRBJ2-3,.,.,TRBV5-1,CASSQDTSSTDTQYF,TGCGCCAGCAGCCAGGACACTTCTAGCACAGATACGCAGTATTTT
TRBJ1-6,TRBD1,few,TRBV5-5,CASSPPTGVPLHF,TGTGCCAGCAGCCCCCCCACAGGGGTTCCCCTCCACTTT
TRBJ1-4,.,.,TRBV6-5,CASRVKIREKLFF,TGTGCCAGCAGGGTAAAGATACGGGAAAAACTGTTTTTT
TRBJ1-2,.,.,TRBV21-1,CASSKGLGGGGYTF,TGTGCCAGCAGCAAAGGTCTAGGGGGGGGAGGCTACACCTTC
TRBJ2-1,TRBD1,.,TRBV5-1,CASSSTGGYNEQFF,TGCGCCAGCAGCTCGACAGGGGGTTACAATGAGCAGTTCTTC
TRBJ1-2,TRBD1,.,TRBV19,CASNGQGIMRGYTF,TGTGCCAGTAATGGACAGGGGATAATGCGGGGCTACACCTTC
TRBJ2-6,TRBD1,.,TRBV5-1,CASSLPGTGISGANVLTF,TGCGCCAGCAGCCTTCCCGGGACAGGGATAAGTGGGGCCAACGTCCTGACTTTC
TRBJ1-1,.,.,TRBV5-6,CASSFGDMNTEAFF,TGTGCCAGCAGCTTCGGGGATATGAACACTGAAGCTTTCTTT
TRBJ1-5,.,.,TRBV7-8,CASSLARFKRDQPQHF,TGTGCCAGCAGCTTAGCACGGTTCAAACGGGATCAGCCCCAGCATTTT
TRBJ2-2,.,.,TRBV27,CASSASPGHNPGELFF,TGTGCCAGCAGTGCCTCACCGGGACATAACCCCGGGGAGCTGTTTTTT
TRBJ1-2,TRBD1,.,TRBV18,CASSPGQGPNYGYTF,TGTGCCAGCTCACCGGGACAGGGACCTAACTATGGCTACACCTTC
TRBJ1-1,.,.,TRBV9,CASSVEFRGRTEAFF,TGTGCCAGCAGCGTAGAGTTTCGGGGGAGGACTGAAGCTTTCTTT
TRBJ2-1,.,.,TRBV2,CASSDLGGSYNEQFF,TGTGCCAGCAGTGATCTGGGGGGCTCCTACAATGAGCAGTTCTTC
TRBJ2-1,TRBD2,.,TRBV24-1,CATSDPRLAGPRNEQFF,TGTGCCACCAGTGATCCTAGACTAGCGGGGCCACGTAATGAGCAGTTCTTC
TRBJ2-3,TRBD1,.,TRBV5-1,CASSMQLTGAGDTQYF,TGCGCCAGCAGCATGCAGCTAACAGGGGCGGGTGATACGCAGTATTTT
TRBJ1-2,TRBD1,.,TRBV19,CASSVTGGRTNYGYTF,TGTGCCAGTAGTGTGACAGGGGGAAGAACTAACTATGGCTACACCTTC
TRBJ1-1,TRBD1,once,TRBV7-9,CASSSTGELAFF,TGTGCCAGCAGCTCTACAGGGGAGCTGGCTTTCTTT
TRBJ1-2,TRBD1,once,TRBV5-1,CASSLQGARGYTF,TGCGCCAGCAGCCTTCAGGGGGCTCGCGGCTACACCTTC
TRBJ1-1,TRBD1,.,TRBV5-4,CASSDRTGKRAEAFF,TGTGCCAGCAGCGATCGGACAGGGAAAAGAGCTGAAGCTTTCTTT
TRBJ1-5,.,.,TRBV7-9,CASSLGESNQPQHF,TGTGCCAGCAGCTTAGGGGAGAGTAATCAGCCCCAGCATTTT
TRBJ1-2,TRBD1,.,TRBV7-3,CASSSGQGSRVHGYTF,TGTGCCAGCAGCTCGGGACAGGGGAGCCGGGTGCATGGCTACACCTTC
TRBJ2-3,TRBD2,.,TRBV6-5,CASRVNWGGTDTQYF,TGTGCCAGCAGGGTGAACTGGGGGGGAACAGATACGCAGTATTTT
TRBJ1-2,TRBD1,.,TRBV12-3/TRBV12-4,CASSAGQGYGYTF,TGTGCCAGCAGTGCCGGACAGGGGTATGGCTACACCTTC